Each of the 17 T cell receptor beta chains below was sequenced from the same sample in a study of cytomegalovirus exposure and HLA in healthy donors. 60 Vbeta and 13 Jbeta primers were used in PCR. Only in-frame clones appear in the TCRdb table, and some are missing; sequencing was by immunoSEQ multiplex PCR. The sample includes more than 100,000 clones, roughly 79% seen only once; the top ten take about 1.4%. The sequenced sample consisted of PBMCs. These receptors were obtained from a woman aged 40-49 years in good health and CMV-seronegative.

As DNA, the CDR3 is TGTGCCATCAGTGAGTCGGGGACTGTCTACGAGCAGTACTTC. Translation: CAISESGTVYEQYF. This chain uses TRBV10-3 with TRBJ2-7, with TRBD2 as a possible D gene (6 bases). Germline-derived CDR1 and CDR2 are ENHRY and SYGVKD. Trimming pared 0 bases from V and 3 bases from J, leaving 9 bases between. The CDR3 runs 14 residues.

The J gene is TRBJ1-4, the V gene TRBV5-1, with D unresolved. CDR3 size: 15 residues. V lost 1 base to trimming and J lost 0 bases, with 7 bases between them. Germline-derived CDR1 and CDR2 are SGHRS and YFSETQ. The CDR3 reads CASSLTGTTNEKLFF. Here the CDR3 DNA reads TGCGCCAGCAGCTTGACCGGGACAACTAATGAAAAACTGTTTTTT. Variable domain in full (rest from reference TRBV5-1 and TRBJ1-4): KAGVTQTPRYLIKTRGQQVTLSCSPISGHRSVSWYQQTPGQGLQFLFEYFSETQRNKGNFPGRFSGRQFSNSRSEMNVSTLELGDSALYLCASSLTGTTNEKLFFGSGTQLSVL.

The chain joins TRBV6-4 to TRBJ2-7; 9 nucleotides line up with TRBD1. There are 15 residues in the CDR3. The germline gives CDR1 MRHNA, CDR2 SNTAGT. V trimming: 4 bases; J trimming: 5 bases; junction bases outside the gene matches: 9. CDR3 in amino acids: CASSGLGQGSNEQYF. The CDR3 coding sequence is TGTGCCAGCAGTGGTTTAGGACAGGGGAGCAACGAGCAGTACTTC.

The chain is built from TRBV2 and TRBJ1-3; 7 bases align to TRBD1. The germline CDR1 and CDR2 sequences are SNHLY and FYNNEI. V lost 6 bases, J lost 2 bases, and 7 bases stayed unmatched. This CDR3 region has 15 residues. The DNA for the CDR3 is TGTGCCAGCAGCGCTCAGGGGGTGACTGGAAACACCATATATTTT. It translates to CASSAQGVTGNTIYF.

This clone was detected only once. The chain recombines TRBV6-1 with TRBJ1-1, with 7 nucleotides matching TRBD1. The CDR3 runs to 13 residues. The germline V gene has CDR1 MNHNS and CDR2 SASEGT. V shed 2 bases, J shed 8 bases, and the junction held 5 bases outside the gene matches. The CDR3 loop is CASSESGRGEAFF. CDR3 nucleotides: TGTGCCAGCAGTGAAAGCGGCAGGGGGGAAGCTTTCTTT.

V and J are TRBV30 and TRBJ1-3; a possible D gene is TRBD1 (5 bases). The V end lost 7 bases, the J end lost 4 bases, and 17 bases lay between the germline ends. Germline V gene lookup returns CDR1 GTSNPN and CDR2 SVGIG (reference sequence). The CDR3 is made up of 14 amino acids. The CDR3 protein is CAFVGGASGNTIYF. The CDR3 region has the DNA TGTGCCTTTGTCGGTGGGGCGTCGGGAAACACCATATATTTT.

The rearrangement links TRBV7-6 to TRBJ2-1, with unresolved D. Trimming removed 5 bases from V and 0 bases from J, with 8 bases in between. The germline V gene encodes CDR1 SGHVS and CDR2 FNYEAQ. The CDR3 is 14 amino acids. CDR3 coding DNA: TGTGCCAGCAGCCAACTTATCTCCTACAATGAGCAGTTCTTC. Translation: CASSQLISYNEQFF. The full variable domain, rest sourced from reference TRBV7-6 and TRBJ2-1, is GAGVSQSPRYKVTKRGQDVALRCDPISGHVSLYWYRQALGQGPEFLTYFNYEAQQDKSGLPNDRFSAERPEGSISTLTIQRTEQRDSAMYRCASSQLISYNEQFFGPGTRLTVL.

This rearrangement joins TRBV5-1 to TRBJ2-1; TRBD1 might be the D (5 bases). Germline CDR1 SGHRS, CDR2 YFSETQ. V lost 1 base to trimming and J lost 0 bases, with 23 bases between them. CDR3 size: 20 residues. Here the CDR3 DNA reads TGCGCCAGCAGCTTGCTACTGACAGTTCCTGCAATGGGCTCCTACAATGAGCAGTTCTTC. It specifies CASSLLLTVPAMGSYNEQFF.

This chain joins TRBV6-4 and TRBJ1-5, with D unresolved. The CDR3 runs to 19 residues. The V end was cut by 0 bases, the J end by 2 bases, with 20 bases between. Per the germline V gene, CDR1 is MRHNA and CDR2 is SNTAGT. CDR3 DNA sequence: TGTGCCAGCAGTGACTCGACTTATCTGACCCGTGCGGGCAATCAGCCCCAGCATTTT. The encoded protein is CASSDSTYLTRAGNQPQHF.

This chain uses TRBV7-8 with TRBJ2-7; tentative D call: TRBD2 (6 bases). Trimming cost V 4 bases and J 0 bases, with 10 bases left between them. This CDR3 has 14 amino acids. Germline CDR1 SGHVS, CDR2 FQNEAQ. CDR3 bases: TGTGCCAGCAGCTGGGGACTGCCCTCCTACGAGCAGTACTTC. This encodes CASSWGLPSYEQYF.

This clone is a singleton in its sample. The chain recombines TRBV11-2 with TRBJ2-7; 10 bases match TRBD2. V dropped 5 bases and J dropped 1; count of bases not matched to a gene: 11. CDR3 length: 17 residues. The germline V gene encodes CDR1 SGHAT and CDR2 FQNNGV. This CDR3 reads CASSTSLAGVTSYEQYF. The CDR3 nucleotides are TGTGCCAGCAGCACCAGTCTAGCGGGGGTGACATCCTACGAGCAGTACTTC.

The CDR3 here is CASSESWSNTF. For the CDR3, the DNA is TGTGCCAGCAGTGAAAGTTGGAGCAACACCTTC. The chain carries TRBV2 and TRBJ1-2; D is ambiguous. This CDR3 has 11 residues. Deletions cut 2 bases from V and 12 bases from J, with 10 bases between. CDR1 and CDR2 (germline): SNHLY, FYNNEI.

V usage is TRBV6-5 and J usage is TRBJ1-2; possibly TRBD1 for D (5 bases). The CDR3 has 14 amino acids. CDR1 MNHEY and CDR2 SVGAGI come from the germline V gene. Trimming removed 10 bases at V and 0 bases at J, with 15 bases between. Here the CDR3 reads CATRLGQANYGYTF. The CDR3 DNA reads TGTGCCACCAGATTGGGGCAGGCTAACTATGGCTACACCTTC.

This rearrangement joins TRBV10-3 to TRBJ1-2; D call uncertain. This CDR3 is 12 amino acids long. CDR1 and CDR2 (germline): ENHRY, SYGVKD. The V gene lost 2 bases and the J gene lost 6 bases, with 7 bases spanning the gap. CDR3: CAISEQLNGYTF. DNA for the CDR3: TGTGCCATCAGTGAGCAGTTGAATGGCTACACCTTC.

The chain recombines TRBV7-8 with TRBJ1-1; D uncertain. The CDR3 sequence is 14 residues long. Germline V gives CDR1 SGHVS, CDR2 FQNEAQ. V lost 5 bases and J 2 bases, leaving 12 bases between the germline ends. CDR3 DNA sequence: TGTGCCAGCAGCCTTCCCGCGCGTAACACTGAAGCTTTCTTT. Its protein is CASSLPARNTEAFF.

The genes are TRBV6-6 and TRBJ1-2, with TRBD1 as a possible D gene (6 bases). The CDR3 has 15 residues. Per the germline V gene, CDR1 is MNHNY and CDR2 is SVGAGI (reference sequence). V was clipped by 0 bases and J by 3 bases, with 11 bases between them. CDR3 nucleotide sequence: TGTGCCAGCAGTTACTCAGGACAGATATACTATGGCTACACCTTC. This sequence encodes CASSYSGQIYYGYTF.

The gene calls are TRBV9 and TRBJ2-2; TRBD1 matches 8 bases. The length of the CDR3 is 16 residues. The germline CDR1 and CDR2 sequences are SGDLS and YYNGEE. J was trimmed by 4 bases and V by 3 bases; bases with no gene match: 8. In DNA form, the CDR3 reads TGTGCCAGCAGCGCAGGCAGGGGGCTAGGCACCGGGGAGCTGTTTTTT. It translates to CASSAGRGLGTGELFF.